One sample yielded the 5 T cell receptor beta chains listed below, sequenced in a study of control samples from healthy donors and cancer patients. Repertoires were generated with immunoSEQ multiplex PCR, while TCRdb's copy carries only in-frame clones and drops some. The table shows about 36,000 clones, with under 95% occurring only once. Sequenced material: PBMCs. These TCRs come from a man aged 40-49 years with colorectal cancer.

The chain couples TRBV29-1 to TRBJ1-2; D remains unclear. Trimming left V 4 bases short and J 7 bases short, with 4 bases between. This CDR3 has 9 residues. CDR1 and CDR2 (germline): SQVTM, ANQGSEA. DNA of the CDR3: TGCAGCGTTGCCCCTGGCTACACCTTC. Translating it yields CSVAPGYTF.

The genes are TRBV7-2 and TRBJ1-2; TRBD1 agrees at 7 bases. The V gene end was trimmed by 5 bases and the J gene end by 8 bases; junction bases not matched to a gene: 14. The CDR3 is 15 amino acids. Germline loops: CDR1 SGHTA, CDR2 FQGNSA. Here the CDR3 DNA reads TGTGCCAGCAGCGAGGGACAGCAGAAAACGAGGGGCTACACCTTC. Its translation: CASSEGQQKTRGYTF.

The V and J genes are TRBV6-5 and TRBJ1-1; no definite D call. There are 13 residues in the CDR3. Per the germline V gene, CDR1 is MNHEY and CDR2 is SVGAGI. V shed 4 bases and J shed 1 base, with 7 bases lying between them. CDR3 in amino acids: CASSSKGNTEAFF. DNA for the CDR3: TGTGCCAGCAGTTCCAAAGGGAACACTGAAGCTTTCTTT.

CDR3 protein: CASSLVVAANTGELFF. The CDR3 DNA reads TGTGCCAGCAGCTTGGTAGTGGCGGCGAACACCGGGGAGCTGTTTTTT. This chain connects TRBV5-5 to TRBJ2-2; D remains ambiguous. The CDR3 loop spans 16 amino acids. From germline, CDR1 is SGHKS and CDR2 YYEKEE (reference sequence). The V and J ends lost 0 bases and 0 bases respectively, with 9 bases between them.

The chain is built from TRBV6-5 and TRBJ2-7, with 8 bases lining up with TRBD2. Germline V gives CDR1 MNHEY, CDR2 SVGAGI. Trimming cost V 8 bases and J 4 bases; bases outside gene matches: 13. This CDR3 comprises 15 residues. The CDR3 here is CASSSPGGLGYEQYF. CDR3 nucleotides: TGTGCCAGCTCCTCCCCGGGAGGGCTGGGGTACGAGCAGTACTTC.